This entry lists 25 T cell receptor beta chains sequenced from one sample in a study of cytomegalovirus exposure and HLA in healthy donors. The PCR contained 60 Vbeta and 13 Jbeta primers. Produced via immunoSEQ multiplex PCR; TCRdb's table is partial and in-frame only. The sample has 55,000 or so clones, approximately 70% seen once. Sequenced input: PBMCs. These receptors were collected from a man aged 18 to 35 in good health and CMV-seronegative.

The chain joins TRBV7-2 to TRBJ2-7; 12 bases fit TRBD2. Germline V CDR1 and CDR2: SGHTA, FQGNSA. The CDR3 loop spans 14 amino acids. The V segment lost 5 bases and the J segment 3 bases; nucleotides outside the gene matches: 2. CDR3 loop: CASSRTSGNYEQYF. In DNA, the CDR3 is TGTGCCAGCAGCCGGACTAGCGGGAACTACGAGCAGTACTTC.

The genes are TRBV4-3 and TRBJ2-2; 8 nucleotides match TRBD1. J gave up 0 bases and V 1 base, and 10 bases lay outside the gene matches. Germline V gives CDR1 LGHNA, CDR2 YSLEER. CDR3 size: 19 residues. The chain's CDR3 is CASSQGRTGTFANTGELFF. In DNA form, the CDR3 reads TGCGCCAGCAGCCAAGGGAGGACAGGGACGTTCGCGAACACCGGGGAGCTGTTTTTT.

The chain has TRBV30 and TRBJ2-7, with D unresolved. The V end was cut by 2 bases, the J end by 9 bases, with 17 bases between. This CDR3 spans 13 amino acids. Germline CDR1 reads GTSNPN; CDR2 reads SVGIG (reference sequence). The CDR3, as DNA: TGTGCCTGGAGTTCCGACTCCTTTTTGTGGCAGTACTTC. Amino acid sequence: CAWSSDSFLWQYF.

V gene TRBV7-8 combines with J gene TRBJ2-2, with 8 nucleotides matching TRBD2. V dropped 8 bases and J dropped 4; count of bases not matched to a gene: 6. This CDR3 comprises 14 residues. Germline CDR1 reads SGHVS; CDR2 reads FQNEAQ. In nucleotides, the CDR3 is TGTGCCAGCGTAGCGGGACCAAGCACCGGGGAGCTGTTTTTT. Residues: CASVAGPSTGELFF.

The V call is TRBV5-4, the J call TRBJ2-1; no definite D call. Germline loops: CDR1 SGHNT, CDR2 YYREEE (reference sequence). V was clipped by 0 bases and J by 10 bases, with 5 bases between them. The CDR3 extends over 11 amino acids. The CDR3 DNA reads TGTGCCAGCAGCTTGGGGCAGGAGCAGTTCTTC. Its protein is CASSLGQEQFF.

This clone was recorded only once. The genes are TRBV6-5 and TRBJ2-5, with unresolved D. The V end lost 4 bases, the J end lost 4 bases, and 13 bases lay between the germline ends. Germline V CDR1 and CDR2: MNHEY, SVGAGI. CDR3 size: 14 residues. This CDR3 reads CASSSRQARETQYF. The CDR3, as DNA: TGTGCCAGCAGTTCCCGGCAAGCGCGAGAGACCCAGTACTTC.

This rearrangement joins TRBV19 to TRBJ1-1; TRBD1 agrees at 7 bases. Trimming took 5 bases from V and 0 from J; bases not matched to a gene: 9. The CDR3 contains 16 residues. Germline values: CDR1 LNHDA, CDR2 SQIVND (reference sequence). CDR3 in DNA: TGTGCCAGTAGTCTCGGGACAGCGGGCATGAACACTGAAGCTTTCTTT. Its protein product is CASSLGTAGMNTEAFF. Based on the CDR3 plus reference TRBV19 and TRBJ1-1, the full variable domain is DGGITQSPKYLFRKEGQNVTLSCEQNLNHDAMYWYRQDPGQGLRLIYYSQIVNDFQKGDIAEGYSVSREKKESFPLTVTSAQKNPTAFYLCASSLGTAGMNTEAFFGQGTRLTVV.

This clone was recorded only once. V is TRBV9 and J is TRBJ2-1; TRBD2 agrees at 8 bases. Trimming removed 0 bases from V and 8 bases from J; junction bases left unmatched: 10. The CDR3 has 16 residues. The germline V gene has CDR1 SGDLS and CDR2 YYNGEE. This CDR3 reads CASSVEGGTRIDEQFF. The CDR3 DNA follows: TGTGCCAGCAGCGTAGAGGGGGGGACTAGGATTGATGAGCAGTTCTTC.

This chain links TRBV6-5 with TRBJ2-7; 11 bases line up with TRBD2. Germline lookup yields CDR1 MNHEY and CDR2 SVGAGI. The junction had 5 bases not matched to a gene; V was cut back by 0 bases and J by 7 bases. The CDR3 consists of 15 residues. CDR3 loop: CASSYSSGRAGEQYF. CDR3 bases: TGTGCCAGCAGTTACTCTAGCGGGAGGGCCGGGGAGCAGTACTTC.

This clone was counted only a few times. V is TRBV19 and J is TRBJ1-2; possibly TRBD1 for D (5 bases). CDR3 length equals 12 residues. Trimming left V 6 bases short and J 6 bases short, with 11 bases between. Looked up from germline, CDR1 is LNHDA and CDR2 is SQIVND (reference sequence). CDR3 bases: TGTGCCAGTAGACAGGCCTTACATGGCTACACCTTC. Protein: CASRQALHGYTF.

The chain recombines TRBV7-2 with TRBJ2-1; tentatively, D is TRBD1 (6 bases). Germline assignment: CDR1 SGHTA and CDR2 FQGNSA. V dropped 5 bases and J dropped 7 bases, with 15 bases sitting between them. The CDR3 has 14 amino acids. The CDR3, as DNA: TGTGCCAGCAGCCCAAACAGGGTAGGGAATGAGCAGTTCTTC. Translating it yields CASSPNRVGNEQFF. Together with reference TRBV7-2 and TRBJ2-1, the CDR3 gives the full variable domain: GAGVSQSPSNKVTEKGKDVELRCDPISGHTALYWYRQSLGQGLEFLIYFQGNSAPDKSGLPSDRFSAERTGGSVSTLTIQRTQQEDSAVYLCASSPNRVGNEQFFGPGTRLTVL.

The J gene is TRBJ2-7, the V gene TRBV28, with D possibly being TRBD2 (6 bases). This CDR3 comprises 13 residues. CDR1 is MDHEN, CDR2 SYDVKM, per germline. Trimming removed 2 bases from V and 3 bases from J, with 8 bases in between. CDR3 protein: CASSLVGGYEQYF. CDR3 DNA: TGTGCCAGCAGTTTAGTCGGGGGCTACGAGCAGTACTTC. The full variable domain, in which reference TRBV28 and TRBJ2-7 provide the parts outside the CDR3, is DVKVTQSSRYLVKRTGEKVFLECVQDMDHENMFWYRQDPGLGLRLIYFSYDVKMKEKGDIPEGYSVSREKKERFSLILESASTNQTSMYLCASSLVGGYEQYFGPGTRLTVT.

The rearrangement uses TRBV28 and TRBJ2-6, with a possible D match to TRBD1 (5 bases). Germline CDR1 is MDHEN and CDR2 is SYDVKM. V dropped 5 bases and J dropped 0 bases, with 8 bases sitting between them. CDR3 size: 15 residues. CDR3 DNA: TGTGCCAGCAGTAAGACAGCCTCTGGGGCCAACGTCCTGACTTTC. It translates to CASSKTASGANVLTF.

This clone has only one observation. The gene calls are TRBV4-1 and TRBJ2-1, with 15 bases identical to TRBD2. Germline CDR1 MGHRA, CDR2 YSYEKL. Losses at the gene ends were 4 bases for V and 6 bases for J; bases not matched to a gene: 7. The CDR3 contains 17 residues. CDR3 nucleotide sequence: TGCGCCAGCAGCCTATCCTCGGGACTAGCGGGAGGCAATGAGCAGTTCTTC. Translated, it gives CASSLSSGLAGGNEQFF.

This clone turned up a few times. This chain connects TRBV9 to TRBJ2-2; TRBD2 is a possible D gene (6 bases). V shed 4 bases and J shed 4 bases, with 14 bases lying between them. This CDR3 contains 15 residues. Germline values: CDR1 SGDLS, CDR2 YYNGEE. The CDR3 nucleotides read TGTGCCAGCAGCCCCCGGGGAGGAGCCACCGGGGAGCTGTTTTTT. As protein: CASSPRGGATGELFF.

This rearrangement joins TRBV6-1 to TRBJ2-1; 11 bases fit TRBD2. The germline gives CDR1 MNHNS, CDR2 SASEGT. This CDR3 comprises 15 residues. V lost 5 bases, J lost 5 bases, and 5 bases stayed unmatched. The CDR3 region is CASSLLAGDNNEQFF. CDR3 DNA sequence: TGTGCCAGCAGTCTACTAGCGGGAGACAACAATGAGCAGTTCTTC.

J is TRBJ1-1 and V is TRBV27; 10 bases are a match to TRBD1. The length of the CDR3 is 15 residues. Germline assignment: CDR1 MNHEY and CDR2 SMNVEV (reference sequence). The ends lost 7 bases at V and 6 bases at J; junction bases unmatched: 11. In DNA, the CDR3 is TGTGCCAGCAACCGGGGGGACAGGGGTTACTCTGAAGCTTTCTTT. Protein product: CASNRGDRGYSEAFF.

V gene TRBV2 combines with J gene TRBJ2-4; 11 nucleotides match TRBD2. CDR1 SNHLY and CDR2 FYNNEI come from the germline V gene. The CDR3 runs to 16 residues. With 3 bases clipped from V and 8 bases from J, the junction kept 9 bases outside the gene matches. CDR3 amino acids: CASSDGLAGGYDIQYF. The CDR3 DNA reads as TGTGCCAGCAGTGACGGGCTAGCGGGAGGTTATGACATTCAGTACTTC.

The chain employs TRBV4-1 and TRBJ2-7, with TRBD2 identical over 8 bases. Trimming took 0 bases from V and 5 from J; bases not matched to a gene: 0. CDR3 length equals 13 residues. Germline CDR1 MGHRA, CDR2 YSYEKL. CDR3 nucleotides: TGCGCCAGCAGCCAAGAACTAGCGGACGAGCAGTACTTC. Protein: CASSQELADEQYF.

The chain combines TRBV13 with TRBJ2-1; 8 bases fit TRBD1. With 5 bases clipped from V and 6 bases from J, the junction kept 3 bases outside the gene matches. Looked up from germline, CDR1 is PRHDT and CDR2 is FYEKMQ (reference sequence). CDR3 size: 13 residues. The CDR3 DNA is TGTGCCAGCAGCCGGACAGGGCTCAATGAGCAGTTCTTC. Its translation: CASSRTGLNEQFF.

A remark on this clone: This CDR3 is also generated by other DNA sequences in the sample. The V and J genes are TRBV7-2 and TRBJ1-1, with 11 nucleotides matching TRBD1. With V trimmed by 5 bases and J by 1 base, 3 bases remained unmatched. CDR1 and CDR2 from the germline V gene are SGHTA and FQGNSA. CDR3 length: 15 residues. CDR3 coding DNA: TGTGCCAGCAGCCTTGGGACAGGGGGGAACACTGAAGCTTTCTTT. Amino acid sequence: CASSLGTGGNTEAFF.

The chain combines TRBV25-1 with TRBJ2-3, with D maybe TRBD2 (6 bases). The CDR3 contains 14 residues. The germline V gene encodes CDR1 MGHDK and CDR2 SYGVNS. Trimming stripped 5 bases from V and 8 bases from J, with 17 bases between. CDR3: CASSPGVLASTQYF. CDR3 sequence (DNA): TGTGCCAGCAGTCCCGGGGTCCTAGCGAGTACGCAGTATTTT.

The chain has TRBV28 and TRBJ2-1, with a weak D call TRBD2 (5 bases). The CDR3 sequence is 14 residues long. Trimming left V 2 bases short and J 4 bases short, with 9 bases between. Per germline, CDR1 MDHEN and CDR2 SYDVKM. The DNA of the CDR3 is TGTGCCAGCAGTTTACGACGGGATTACAATGAGCAGTTCTTC. Its translation: CASSLRRDYNEQFF.

The chain couples TRBV7-2 to TRBJ1-1, with TRBD1 matching over 9 bases. The J segment lost 5 bases and the V segment lost 2 bases, leaving 6 bases of the junction unmatched. The CDR3 spans 15 residues. Per the germline V gene, CDR1 is SGHTA and CDR2 is FQGNSA. The CDR3 is CASSLWDRVDTEAFF. The CDR3 nucleotides read TGTGCCAGCAGCTTATGGGACAGGGTCGATACTGAAGCTTTCTTT.

Written as DNA, the CDR3 is TGTGCCAGCAGCGGGGACAGGGCTGGCTACACCTTC. Amino acid sequence: CASSGDRAGYTF. The chain joins TRBV6-6 to TRBJ1-2, with 9 bases identical to TRBD1. J lost 7 bases, V lost 6 bases, and 3 bases had no gene match. Germline V lookup: CDR1 MNHNY, CDR2 SVGAGI (reference sequence). CDR3 length equals 12 residues.